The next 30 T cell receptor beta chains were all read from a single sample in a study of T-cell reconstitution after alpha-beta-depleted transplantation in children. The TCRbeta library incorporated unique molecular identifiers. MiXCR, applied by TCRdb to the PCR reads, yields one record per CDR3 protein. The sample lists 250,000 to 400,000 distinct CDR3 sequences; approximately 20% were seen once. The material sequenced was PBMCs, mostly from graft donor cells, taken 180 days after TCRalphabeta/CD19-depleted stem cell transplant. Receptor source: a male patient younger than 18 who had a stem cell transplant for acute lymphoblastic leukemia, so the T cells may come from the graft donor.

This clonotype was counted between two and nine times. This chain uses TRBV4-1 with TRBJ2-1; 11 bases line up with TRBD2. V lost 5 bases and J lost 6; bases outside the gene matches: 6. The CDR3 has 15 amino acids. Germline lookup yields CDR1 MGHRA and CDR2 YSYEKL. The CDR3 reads CASSFGLAGSNEQFF. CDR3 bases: TGCGCCAGCAGCTTCGGACTAGCGGGCTCCAATGAGCAGTTCTTC.

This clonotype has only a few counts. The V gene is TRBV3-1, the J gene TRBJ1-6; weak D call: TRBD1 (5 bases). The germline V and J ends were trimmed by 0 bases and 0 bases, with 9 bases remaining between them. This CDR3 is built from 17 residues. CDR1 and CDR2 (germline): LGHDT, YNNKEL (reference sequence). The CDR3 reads CASSQEGGTSYNSPLHF. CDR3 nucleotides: TGTGCCAGCAGCCAAGAGGGCGGGACCTCCTATAATTCACCCCTCCACTTT.

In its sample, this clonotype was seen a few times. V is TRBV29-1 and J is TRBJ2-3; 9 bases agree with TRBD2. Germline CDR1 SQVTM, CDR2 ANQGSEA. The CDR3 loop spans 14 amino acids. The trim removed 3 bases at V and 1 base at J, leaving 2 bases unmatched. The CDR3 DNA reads TGCAGCGTTGAGCGACTAGCGGGCACAGATACGCAGTATTTT. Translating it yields CSVERLAGTDTQYF.

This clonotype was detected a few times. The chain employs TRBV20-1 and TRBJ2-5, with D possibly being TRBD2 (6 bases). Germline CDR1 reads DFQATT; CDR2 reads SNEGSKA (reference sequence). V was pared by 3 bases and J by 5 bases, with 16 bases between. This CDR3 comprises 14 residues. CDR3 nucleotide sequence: TGCAGTGCTAGTATTAGGTCGGGGGATGAGACCCAGTACTTC. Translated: CSASIRSGDETQYF.

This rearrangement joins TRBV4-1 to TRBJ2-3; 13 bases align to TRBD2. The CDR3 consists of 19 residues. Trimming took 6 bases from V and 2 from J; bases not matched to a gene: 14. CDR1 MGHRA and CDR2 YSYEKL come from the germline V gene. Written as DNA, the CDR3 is TGCGCCAGCAGTTCCTCCCCTCCCGGGACTAGCGGGACCACAGATACGCAGTATTTT. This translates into CASSSSPPGTSGTTDTQYF.

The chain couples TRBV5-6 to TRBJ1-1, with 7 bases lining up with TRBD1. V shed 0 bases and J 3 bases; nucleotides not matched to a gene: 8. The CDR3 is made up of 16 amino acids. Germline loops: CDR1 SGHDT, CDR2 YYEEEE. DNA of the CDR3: TGTGCCAGCAGCTTGGCAGGGGACAGCAGATACACTGAAGCTTTCTTT. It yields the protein CASSLAGDSRYTEAFF.

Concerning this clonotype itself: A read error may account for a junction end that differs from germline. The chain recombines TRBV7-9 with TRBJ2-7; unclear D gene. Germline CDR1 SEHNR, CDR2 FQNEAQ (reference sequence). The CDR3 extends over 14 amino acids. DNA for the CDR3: TGTGCCAGCAGCCTCCAAGACGGGTCCTACGAGCAGCACTTC. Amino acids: CASSLQDGSYEQHF.

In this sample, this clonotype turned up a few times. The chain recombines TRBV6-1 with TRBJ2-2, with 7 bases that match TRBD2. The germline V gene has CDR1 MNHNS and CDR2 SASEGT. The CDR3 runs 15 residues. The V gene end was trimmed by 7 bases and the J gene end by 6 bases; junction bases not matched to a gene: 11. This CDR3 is CASIPSGTKAGELFF. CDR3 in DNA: TGTGCCAGCATCCCCTCAGGGACTAAAGCCGGGGAGCTGTTTTTT.

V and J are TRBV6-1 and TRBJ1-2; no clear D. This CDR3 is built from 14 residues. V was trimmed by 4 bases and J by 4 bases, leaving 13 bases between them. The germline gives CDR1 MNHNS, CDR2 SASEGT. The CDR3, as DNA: TGTGCCAGCAGTGGGTTCCGAAAGGGCTATGGCTACACCTTC. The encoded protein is CASSGFRKGYGYTF.

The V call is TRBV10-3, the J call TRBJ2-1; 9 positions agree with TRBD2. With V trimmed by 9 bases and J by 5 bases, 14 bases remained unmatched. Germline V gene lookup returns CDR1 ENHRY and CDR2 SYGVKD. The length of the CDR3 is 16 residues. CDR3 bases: TGTGCCATTAGTCCCATAGCGGGAGACGGGGACAATGAGCAGTTCTTC. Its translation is CAISPIAGDGDNEQFF.

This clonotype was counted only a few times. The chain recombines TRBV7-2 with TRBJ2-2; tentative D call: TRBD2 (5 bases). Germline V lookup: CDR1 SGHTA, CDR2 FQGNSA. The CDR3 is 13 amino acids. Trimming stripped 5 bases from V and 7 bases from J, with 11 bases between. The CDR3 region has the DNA TGTGCCAGCAGCCCCGCGGAGGACGGGGAGCTGTTTTTT. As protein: CASSPAEDGELFF.

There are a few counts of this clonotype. The CDR3 sequence is CASSLRDPALDTQYF. CDR3 nucleotide sequence: TGTGCCAGCAGCCTACGGGACCCCGCACTGGATACGCAGTATTTT. The rearrangement links TRBV9 to TRBJ2-3; either TRBD1 or TRBD2 may supply D (5 bases each). This CDR3 spans 15 amino acids. Germline loops: CDR1 SGDLS, CDR2 YYNGEE. The V gene lost 4 bases and the J gene lost 6 bases, with 18 bases spanning the gap.

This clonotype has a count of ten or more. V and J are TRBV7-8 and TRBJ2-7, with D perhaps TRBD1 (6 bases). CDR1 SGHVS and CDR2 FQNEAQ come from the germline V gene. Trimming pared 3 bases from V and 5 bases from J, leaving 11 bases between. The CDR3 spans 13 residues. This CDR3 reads CASSFGTPHEQYF. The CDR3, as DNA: TGTGCCAGCAGCTTCGGGACACCTCACGAGCAGTACTTC.

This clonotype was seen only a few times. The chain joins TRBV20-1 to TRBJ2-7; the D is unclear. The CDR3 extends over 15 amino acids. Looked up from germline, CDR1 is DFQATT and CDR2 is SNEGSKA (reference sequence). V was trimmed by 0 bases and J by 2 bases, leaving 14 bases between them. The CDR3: CSARDFGRRPYEQYF. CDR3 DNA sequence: TGCAGTGCTAGAGACTTCGGACGCAGGCCCTACGAGCAGTACTTC.

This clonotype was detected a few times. In DNA, the CDR3 is TGTGCCAGCAGTCCCCCCTTCCTAGGGGCTAGAGAGACCCAGTACTTC. This codes for CASSPPFLGARETQYF. The chain is built from TRBV28 and TRBJ2-5; a weak D match, TRBD1 (5 bases). V was trimmed by 5 bases and J by 4 bases, leaving 20 bases between them. This CDR3 is 16 amino acids long. CDR1 and CDR2 from the germline V gene are MDHEN and SYDVKM.

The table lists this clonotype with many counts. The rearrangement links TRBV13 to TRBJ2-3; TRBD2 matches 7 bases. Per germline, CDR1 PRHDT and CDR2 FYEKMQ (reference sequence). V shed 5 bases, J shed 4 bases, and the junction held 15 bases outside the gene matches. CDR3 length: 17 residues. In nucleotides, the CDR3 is TGTGCCAGCAGCACTCCTTTGGTGGCGGGAGTTGCAGATACGCAGTATTTT. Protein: CASSTPLVAGVADTQYF.

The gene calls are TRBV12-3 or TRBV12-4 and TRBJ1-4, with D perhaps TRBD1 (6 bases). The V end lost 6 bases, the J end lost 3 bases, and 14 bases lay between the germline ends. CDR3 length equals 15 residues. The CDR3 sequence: CASSDTGRSNEKLFF. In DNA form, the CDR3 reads TGTGCCAGCAGCGACACAGGGAGATCTAATGAAAAACTGTTTTTT.

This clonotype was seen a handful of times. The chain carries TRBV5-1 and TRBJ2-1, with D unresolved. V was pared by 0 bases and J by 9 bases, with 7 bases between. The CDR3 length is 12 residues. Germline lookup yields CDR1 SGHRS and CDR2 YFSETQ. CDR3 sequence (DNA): TGCGCCAGCAGCTTGGCCTTTCGTGAGCAGTTCTTC. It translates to CASSLAFREQFF.

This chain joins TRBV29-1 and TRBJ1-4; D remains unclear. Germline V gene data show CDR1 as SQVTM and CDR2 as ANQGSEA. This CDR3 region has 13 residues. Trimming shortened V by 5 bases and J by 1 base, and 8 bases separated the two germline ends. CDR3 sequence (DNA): TGCAGCGTTCAGACCTTAACTAATGAAAAACTGTTTTTT. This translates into CSVQTLTNEKLFF.

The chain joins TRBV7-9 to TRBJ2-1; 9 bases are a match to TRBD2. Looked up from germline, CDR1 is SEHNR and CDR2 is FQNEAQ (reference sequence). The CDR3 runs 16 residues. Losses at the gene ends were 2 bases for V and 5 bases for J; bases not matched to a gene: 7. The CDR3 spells CASSLLGLAGNNEQFF. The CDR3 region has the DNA TGTGCCAGCAGCTTACTCGGGCTAGCGGGAAACAATGAGCAGTTCTTC.

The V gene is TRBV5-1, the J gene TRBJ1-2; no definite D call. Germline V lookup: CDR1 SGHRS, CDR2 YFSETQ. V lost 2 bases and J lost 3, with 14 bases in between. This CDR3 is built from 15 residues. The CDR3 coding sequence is TGCGCCAGCAGCTTTGCTGGGTTTAGGGACTATGGCTACACCTTC. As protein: CASSFAGFRDYGYTF.

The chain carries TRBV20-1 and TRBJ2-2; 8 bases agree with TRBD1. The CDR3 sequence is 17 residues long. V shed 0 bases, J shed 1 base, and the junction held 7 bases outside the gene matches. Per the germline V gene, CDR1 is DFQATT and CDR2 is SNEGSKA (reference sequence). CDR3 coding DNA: TGCAGTGCTAGAGATAGTAGGACAGGGAGGAACACCGGGGAGCTGTTTTTT. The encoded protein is CSARDSRTGRNTGELFF.

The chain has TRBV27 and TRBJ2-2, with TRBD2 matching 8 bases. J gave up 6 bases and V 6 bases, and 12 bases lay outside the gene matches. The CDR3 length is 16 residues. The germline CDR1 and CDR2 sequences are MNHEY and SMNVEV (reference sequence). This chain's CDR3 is CASSSEREYKPGELFF. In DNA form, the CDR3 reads TGTGCCAGCAGCTCCGAGCGGGAGTATAAACCCGGGGAGCTGTTTTTT.

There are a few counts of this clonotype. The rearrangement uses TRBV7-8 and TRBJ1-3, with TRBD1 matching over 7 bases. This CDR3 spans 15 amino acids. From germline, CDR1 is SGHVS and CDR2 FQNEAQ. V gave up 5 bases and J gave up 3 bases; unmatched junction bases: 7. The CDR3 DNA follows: TGTGCCAGCAGCCCTCAGGGGACAGTTGGAAACACCATATATTTT. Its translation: CASSPQGTVGNTIYF. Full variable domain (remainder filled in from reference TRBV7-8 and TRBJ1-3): GAGVSQSPRYKVAKRGQDVALRCDPISGHVSLFWYQQALGQGPEFLTYFQNEAQLDKSGLPSDRFFAERPEGSVSTLKIQRTQQEDSAVYLCASSPQGTVGNTIYFGEGSWLTVV.

CDR3 nucleotide sequence: TGTGCCAGCAGTTTAGCGGGCAAAGGGTCCGGGGTAGCCAAAAACATTCAGTACTTC. The encoded protein is CASSLAGKGSGVAKNIQYF. This rearrangement joins TRBV28 to TRBJ2-4, with TRBD2 as a possible D gene (5 bases). CDR3 length: 19 residues. Germline assignment: CDR1 MDHEN and CDR2 SYDVKM. The ends were cut back, 2 bases at V and 0 bases at J, with 20 bases in the middle.

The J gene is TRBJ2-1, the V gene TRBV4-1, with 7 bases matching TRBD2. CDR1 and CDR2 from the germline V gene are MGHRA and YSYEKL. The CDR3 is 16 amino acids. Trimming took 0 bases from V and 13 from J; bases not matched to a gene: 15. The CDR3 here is CASSQDYIGRLAGQFF. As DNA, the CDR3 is TGCGCCAGCAGCCAAGATTACATTGGTCGCTTAGCGGGTCAGTTCTTC.

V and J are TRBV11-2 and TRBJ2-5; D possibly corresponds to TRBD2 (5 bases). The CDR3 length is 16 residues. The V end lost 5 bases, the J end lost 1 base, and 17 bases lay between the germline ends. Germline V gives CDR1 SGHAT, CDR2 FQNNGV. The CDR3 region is CASSPQSFRGQETQYF. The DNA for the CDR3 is TGTGCCAGCAGCCCCCAGAGTTTTCGGGGCCAAGAGACCCAGTACTTC.

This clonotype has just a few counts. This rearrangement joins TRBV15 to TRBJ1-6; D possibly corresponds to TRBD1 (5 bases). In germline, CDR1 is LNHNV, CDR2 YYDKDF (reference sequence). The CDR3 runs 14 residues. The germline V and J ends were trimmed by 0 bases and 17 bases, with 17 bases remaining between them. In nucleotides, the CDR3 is TGTGCCACCAGCAGAGATCATGGGACGGAGGCTTTCCACTTT. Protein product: CATSRDHGTEAFHF.

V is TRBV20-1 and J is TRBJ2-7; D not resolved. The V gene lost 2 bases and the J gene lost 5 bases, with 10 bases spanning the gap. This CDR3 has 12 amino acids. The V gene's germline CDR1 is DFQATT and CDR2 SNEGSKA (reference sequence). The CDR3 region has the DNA TGCAGTGCTAGACTGACACTAAACGAGCAGTACTTC. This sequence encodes CSARLTLNEQYF.

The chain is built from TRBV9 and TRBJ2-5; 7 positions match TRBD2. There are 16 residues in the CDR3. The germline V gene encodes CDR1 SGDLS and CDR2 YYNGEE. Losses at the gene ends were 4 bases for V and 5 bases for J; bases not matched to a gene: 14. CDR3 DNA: TGTGCCAGCAGCTCCAGGCGGCTAGCGGAAGGGGAGACCCAGTACTTC. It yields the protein CASSSRRLAEGETQYF.